The T cell receptor (beta chain) under discussion was sequenced for a study of blood T cell repertoires in COVID-19. Study information: COVID-19 samples, acute and convalescent, were from the United States, Italy and Spain.

The authors' processing: Quantification of nucleated cells was approximated via reference gene primer amplification. The data were produced by immunoSEQ multiplex PCR, yet TCRdb's version contains in-frame clones alone and is incomplete. V and J calls and clone size follow that table, whereas D and trimming were derived from the DNA. The repertoire holds approximately 69,000 clones, with about 90% as singletons. Trimming took 0 bases from V and 0 from J, leaving 12 bases between them. The CDR3 has 18 amino acids. CDR1 is LNHDA and CDR2 is SQIVND in the germline V gene (reference sequence). Sequenced: peripheral blood. J is TRBJ2-6 and V is TRBV19, with a possible D match to TRBD2 (6 bases). The source is a human donor in a cohort sampled during active COVID-19. The CDR3 bases are TGTGCCAGTAGTATAGAGGGAGGACGGCACTCTGGGGCCAACGTCCTGACTTTC. It codes for CASSIEGGRHSGANVLTF. Combining the CDR3 with reference TRBV19 and TRBJ2-6 gives the whole variable domain DGGITQSPKYLFRKEGQNVTLSCEQNLNHDAMYWYRQDPGQGLRLIYYSQIVNDFQKGDIAEGYSVSREKKESFPLTVTSAQKNPTAFYLCASSIEGGRHSGANVLTFGAGSRLTVL.